This T cell receptor (beta chain) was recovered during a study of cytomegalovirus exposure and HLA in healthy donors. PCR used 60 Vbeta primers and 13 Jbeta primers. Using immunoSEQ multiplex PCR, the repertoire was profiled, and TCRdb retains in-frame clones only, with some absent. The data hold about 93,000 clones, with 55% to 70% observed a single time. Germline V gene sequence: CDR1 SGDLS, CDR2 YYNGEE. The germline V and J ends were trimmed by 0 bases and 4 bases, with 11 bases remaining between them. The CDR3 extends over 15 amino acids. This chain joins TRBV9 and TRBJ1-3, with D perhaps matching TRBD1 (5 bases). The source of this sequence is a boy aged 5-17 years in good health and CMV-seropositive. The sequenced material came from PBMCs. The CDR3 sequence is CASSVDNRRGNTIYF. As DNA, the CDR3 is TGTGCCAGCAGCGTAGACAACAGGCGAGGAAACACCATATATTTT.